The entry below describes one TCR beta chain. This table comes from immunoSEQ multiplex PCR, and its TCRdb copy is limited to in-frame clones, with some not included. The sample includes about 82,000 clones, approximately 87% of them seen just once. Trimming pared 5 bases from V and 4 bases from J, leaving 11 bases between. CDR3 size: 13 residues. Per the germline V gene, CDR1 is MNHEY and CDR2 is SVGAGI. This sample stems from a study of OX40 agonist ivuxolimab in advanced cancers. This sample comprised CD4+ or CD8+ T cells sorted from blood, obtained in a trial of the OX40 agonist ivuxolimab. This chain uses TRBV6-5 with TRBJ1-2, with D possibly matching TRBD1 (5 bases). This clonotype originated in an adult with an advanced solid tumor such as melanoma, head and neck, liver or kidney cancer. Written as DNA, the CDR3 is TGTGCCAGCAGTCAAGCGACAGCCTATGGCTACACCTTC. Amino acid sequence: CASSQATAYGYTF.